This T cell receptor (beta chain) was found in a study of neurological immune-mediated disorders. This clonotype was recorded many times. The V gene's germline CDR1 is LGHDT and CDR2 YNNKEL (reference sequence). The CDR3 spans 17 residues. Trimming removed 1 base from V and 4 bases from J, with 19 bases in between. cDNA synthesis was performed by 5'RACE with 10-nucleotide random UMIs. TCRdb re-called the 5' RACE reads with MiXCR, one entry per CDR3 protein. In the table there are 90,000 to 100,000 distinct CDR3 sequences, about 3.8% of which are singletons. The chain carries TRBV3-1 and TRBJ1-1, with TRBD1 as a possible D gene (6 bases). The TCR originated in a woman aged 18 to 35 with multiple sclerosis. Sequencing input: PBMCs. The CDR3 sequence: CASSQVLGQAGATEAFF. The CDR3 DNA reads as TGTGCCAGCAGCCAAGTCCTAGGGCAGGCAGGGGCCACTGAAGCTTTCTTT.